The 6 T cell receptor beta chains in this list originate from one sample, sequenced in a study of PD-1 blockade in mismatch repair-deficient tumors. The repertoire was sequenced with immunoSEQ multiplex PCR; TCRdb's copy has only in-frame clones and lacks some. The sample has 80,000 to 130,000 clones, 82% seen once; the top ten hold roughly 6.2%. The specimen was peripheral blood, collected approximately 8 months after starting pembrolizumab. The receptor set was obtained from an adult with mismatch repair-deficient cancer.

The chain links TRBV19 to TRBJ2-7; D gene ambiguous. The CDR3 is 13 amino acids. Germline V CDR1 and CDR2: LNHDA, SQIVND (reference sequence). The ends were cut back, 8 bases at V and 1 base at J, with 12 bases in the middle. The DNA of the CDR3 is TGTGCCAGTCGATCCGCCGGATCCTACGAGCAGTACTTC. Translating it yields CASRSAGSYEQYF.

The sample holds one count of this clone. The chain carries TRBV6-1 and TRBJ2-5, with a possible D match to TRBD1 (6 bases). CDR1 is MNHNS and CDR2 is SASEGT in the germline V gene. The V and J ends lost 1 base and 2 bases respectively, with 8 bases between them. This CDR3 is built from 14 residues. The CDR3 coding sequence is TGTGCCAGCAGTGAAGTTGGGACACAAGAGACCCAGTACTTC. It specifies CASSEVGTQETQYF.

The rearrangement joins TRBV11-2 to TRBJ2-1; TRBD1 matches at 7 bases. The CDR3 is 16 amino acids. V trimming: 3 bases; J trimming: 3 bases; junction bases outside the gene matches: 8. Germline V gene sequence: CDR1 SGHAT, CDR2 FQNNGV. This chain's CDR3 is CASSLIQGIGYNEQFF. CDR3 nucleotides: TGTGCCAGCAGCTTGATACAGGGGATAGGCTACAATGAGCAGTTCTTC.

The chain employs TRBV5-5 and TRBJ1-5; 9 bases map to TRBD1. Per germline, CDR1 SGHKS and CDR2 YYEKEE (reference sequence). V was clipped by 4 bases and J by 3 bases; unmatched bases: 5. The CDR3 runs 15 residues. The CDR3 region is CASSGDRVYNQPQHF. DNA of the CDR3: TGTGCCAGCAGCGGGGACAGGGTGTACAATCAGCCCCAGCATTTT.

The CDR3 here is CASSIAEGTQYF. CDR3 in DNA: TGTGCCAGCAGTATCGCCGAGGGTACGCAGTATTTT. The V and J genes are TRBV11-3 and TRBJ2-3; a weak D match, TRBD2 (5 bases). The CDR3 is 12 amino acids. The V gene lost 6 bases and the J gene lost 8 bases, with 12 bases spanning the gap. CDR1 is SGHNT and CDR2 is YENEEA in the germline V gene.

A single count supports this clone. V and J are TRBV11-2 and TRBJ1-4; tentative D call: TRBD1 (6 bases). The length of the CDR3 is 17 residues. Germline assignment: CDR1 SGHAT and CDR2 FQNNGV. V shed 6 bases and J shed 0 bases, with 17 bases lying between them. CDR3 residues: CASRQTGPSPTNEKLFF. The CDR3 DNA follows: TGTGCCAGCAGGCAGACAGGCCCTTCTCCAACTAATGAAAAACTGTTTTTT.